This T cell receptor (beta chain) was sequenced in a study of T cell responses to AZD1222 COVID-19 vaccine. Comment on this clone: Its antigen is still unknown.

Study conclusions and caveats: In a largely white British group with more females than males, clonal diversity was possibly underestimated. Sampling that yielded the repertoires occurred only after the peak T cell response. Nearly half of spike-specific TCRs reportedly target variant regions that are unmutated in the B.1.351 and B.1.1.7 variants.

The data were produced by immunoSEQ multiplex PCR, yet TCRdb's version contains in-frame clones alone and is incomplete. The sample carries about 84,000 clones, around 83% recorded once. This CDR3 is 13 amino acids long. Germline-derived CDR1 and CDR2 are ENHRY and SYGVKD. The germline V and J ends were trimmed by 10 bases and 0 bases, with 12 bases remaining between them. Specimen: peripheral blood, collected 28 days after the second AZD1222 dose. This chain uses TRBV10-3 with TRBJ1-1, with D perhaps TRBD1 (6 bases). This receptor was taken from an adult who received the AZD1222 COVID-19 vaccine. For the CDR3, the DNA is TGTGCCACCGTAGGGGGAGTGAACACTGAAGCTTTCTTT. Translating gives CATVGGVNTEAFF.